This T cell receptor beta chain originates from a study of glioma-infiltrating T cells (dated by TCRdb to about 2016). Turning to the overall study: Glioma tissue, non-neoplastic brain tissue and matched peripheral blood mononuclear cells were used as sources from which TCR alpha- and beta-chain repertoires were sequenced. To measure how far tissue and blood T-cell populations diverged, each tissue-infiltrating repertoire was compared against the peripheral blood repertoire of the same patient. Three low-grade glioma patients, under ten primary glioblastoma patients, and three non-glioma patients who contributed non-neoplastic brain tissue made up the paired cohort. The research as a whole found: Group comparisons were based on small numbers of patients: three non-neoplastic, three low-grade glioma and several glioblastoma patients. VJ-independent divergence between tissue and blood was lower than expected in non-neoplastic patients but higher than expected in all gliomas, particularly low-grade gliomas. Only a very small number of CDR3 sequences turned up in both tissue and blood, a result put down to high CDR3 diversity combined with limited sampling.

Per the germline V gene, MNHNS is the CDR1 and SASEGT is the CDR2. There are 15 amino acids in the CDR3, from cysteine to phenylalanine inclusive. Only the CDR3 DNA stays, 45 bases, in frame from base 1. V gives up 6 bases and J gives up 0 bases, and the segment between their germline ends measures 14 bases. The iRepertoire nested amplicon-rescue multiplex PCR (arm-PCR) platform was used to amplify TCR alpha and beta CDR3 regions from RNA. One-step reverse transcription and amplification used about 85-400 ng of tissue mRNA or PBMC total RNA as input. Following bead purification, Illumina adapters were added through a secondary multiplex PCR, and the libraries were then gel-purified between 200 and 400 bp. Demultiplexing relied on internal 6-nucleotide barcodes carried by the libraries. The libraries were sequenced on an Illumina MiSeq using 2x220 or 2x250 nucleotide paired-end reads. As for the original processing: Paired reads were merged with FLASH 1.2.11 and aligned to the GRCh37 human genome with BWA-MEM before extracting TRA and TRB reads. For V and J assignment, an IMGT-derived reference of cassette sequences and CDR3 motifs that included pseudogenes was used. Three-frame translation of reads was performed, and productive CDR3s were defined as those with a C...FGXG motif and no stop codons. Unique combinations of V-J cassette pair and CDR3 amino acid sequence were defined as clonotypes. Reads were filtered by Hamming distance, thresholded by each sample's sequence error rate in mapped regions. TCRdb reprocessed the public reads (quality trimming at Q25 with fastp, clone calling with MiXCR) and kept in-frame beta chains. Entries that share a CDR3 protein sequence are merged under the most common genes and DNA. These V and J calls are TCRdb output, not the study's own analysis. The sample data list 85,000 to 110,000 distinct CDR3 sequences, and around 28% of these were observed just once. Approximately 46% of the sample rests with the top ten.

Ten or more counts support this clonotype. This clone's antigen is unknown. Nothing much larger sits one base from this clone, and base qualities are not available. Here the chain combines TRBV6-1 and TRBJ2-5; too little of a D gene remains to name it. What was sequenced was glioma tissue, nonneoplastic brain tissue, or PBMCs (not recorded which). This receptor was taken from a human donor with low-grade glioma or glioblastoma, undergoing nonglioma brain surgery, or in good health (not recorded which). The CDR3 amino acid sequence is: CASRGPIGYQETQYF. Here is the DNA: TGTGCCAGCAGGGGTCCCATTGGGTACCAAGAGACCCAGTACTTC.